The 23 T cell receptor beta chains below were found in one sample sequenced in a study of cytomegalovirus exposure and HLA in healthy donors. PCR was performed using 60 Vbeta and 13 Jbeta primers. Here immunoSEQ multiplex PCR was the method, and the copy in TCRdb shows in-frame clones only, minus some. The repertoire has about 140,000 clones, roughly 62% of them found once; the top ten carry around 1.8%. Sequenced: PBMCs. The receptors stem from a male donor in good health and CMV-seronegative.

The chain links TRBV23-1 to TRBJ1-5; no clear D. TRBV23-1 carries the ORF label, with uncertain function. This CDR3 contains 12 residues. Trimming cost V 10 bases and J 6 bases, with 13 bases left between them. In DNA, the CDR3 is TGCGCCAATCCGGGGTGCGGTCAGCCCCAGCATTTT. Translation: CANPGCGQPQHF.

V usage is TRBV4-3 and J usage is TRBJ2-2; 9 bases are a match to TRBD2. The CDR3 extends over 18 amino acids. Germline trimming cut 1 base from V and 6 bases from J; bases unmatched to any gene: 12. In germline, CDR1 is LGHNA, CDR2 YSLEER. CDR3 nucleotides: TGCGCCAGCAGCCAAGGACATGGGACTAGCATTCTTCCCGGGGAGCTGTTTTTT. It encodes CASSQGHGTSILPGELFF.

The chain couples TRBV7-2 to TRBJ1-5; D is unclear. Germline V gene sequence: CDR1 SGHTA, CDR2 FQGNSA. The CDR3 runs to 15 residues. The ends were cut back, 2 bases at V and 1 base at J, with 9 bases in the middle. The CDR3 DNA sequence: TGTGCCAGCAGCTTAACGGGTTTGAGCAATCAGCCCCAGCATTTT. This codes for CASSLTGLSNQPQHF.

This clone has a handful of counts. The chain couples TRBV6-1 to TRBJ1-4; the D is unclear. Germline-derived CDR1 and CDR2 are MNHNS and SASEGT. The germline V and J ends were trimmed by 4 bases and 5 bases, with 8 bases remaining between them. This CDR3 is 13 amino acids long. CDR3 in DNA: TGTGCCAGCAGTGGCCGGGAGAATGAAAAACTGTTTTTT. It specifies CASSGRENEKLFF.

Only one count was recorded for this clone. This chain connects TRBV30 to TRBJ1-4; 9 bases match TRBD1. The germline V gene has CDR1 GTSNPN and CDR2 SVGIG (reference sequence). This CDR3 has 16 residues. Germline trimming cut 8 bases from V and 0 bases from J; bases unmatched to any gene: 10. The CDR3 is CAGGTGIPATNEKLFF. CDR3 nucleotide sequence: TGTGCCGGCGGGACAGGGATTCCCGCAACTAATGAAAAACTGTTTTTT. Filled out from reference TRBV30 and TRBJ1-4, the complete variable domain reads SQTIHQWPATLVQPVGSPLSLECTVEGTSNPNLYWYRQAAGRGLQLLFYSVGIGQISSEVPQNLSASRPQDRQFILSSKKLLLSDSGFYLCAGGTGIPATNEKLFFGSGTQLSVL.

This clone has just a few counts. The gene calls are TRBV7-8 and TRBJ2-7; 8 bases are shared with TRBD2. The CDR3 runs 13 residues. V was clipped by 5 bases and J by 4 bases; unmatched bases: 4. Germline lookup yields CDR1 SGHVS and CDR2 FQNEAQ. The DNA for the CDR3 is TGTGCCAGCAGCCCCCCGGGGGGGTACGAGCAGTACTTC. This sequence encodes CASSPPGGYEQYF.

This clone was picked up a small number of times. The CDR3 nucleotides read TGTGCCTGGAGGCAGGCTGGAACCTATGGCTACACCTTC. It specifies CAWRQAGTYGYTF. This chain joins TRBV30 and TRBJ1-2; unclear D gene. This CDR3 has 13 residues. Germline CDR1 reads GTSNPN; CDR2 reads SVGIG (reference sequence). Trimming removed 3 bases at V and 4 bases at J, with 12 bases between.

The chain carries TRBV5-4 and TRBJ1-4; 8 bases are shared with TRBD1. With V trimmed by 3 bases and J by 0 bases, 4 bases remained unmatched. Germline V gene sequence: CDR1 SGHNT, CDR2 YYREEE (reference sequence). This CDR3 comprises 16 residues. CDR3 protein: CASSSDRATTNEKLFF. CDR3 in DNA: TGTGCCAGCAGCTCGGACAGGGCCACAACTAATGAAAAACTGTTTTTT.

CDR3 in DNA: TGTGCCAGCAGCCAAGGTCAGGGCCCTACCGGGGAGCTGTTTTTT. Amino acid sequence: CASSQGQGPTGELFF. The chain couples TRBV14 to TRBJ2-2, with D possibly TRBD1 on 5 matching bases. This CDR3 has 15 residues. V was clipped by 1 base and J by 5 bases, with 11 bases between them. CDR1 is SGHDN and CDR2 is FVKESK in the germline V gene.

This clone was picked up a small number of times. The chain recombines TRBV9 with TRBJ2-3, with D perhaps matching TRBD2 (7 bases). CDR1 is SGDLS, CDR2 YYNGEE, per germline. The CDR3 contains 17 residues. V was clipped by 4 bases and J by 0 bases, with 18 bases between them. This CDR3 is CASSPGGLADSTDTQYF. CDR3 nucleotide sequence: TGTGCCAGCAGCCCTGGGGGGCTAGCGGATAGCACAGATACGCAGTATTTT.

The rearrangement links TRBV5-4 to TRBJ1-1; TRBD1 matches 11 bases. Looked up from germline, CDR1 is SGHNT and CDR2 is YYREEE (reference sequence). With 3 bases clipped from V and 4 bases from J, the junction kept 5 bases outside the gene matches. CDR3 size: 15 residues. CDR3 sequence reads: CASSYGTGGTTEAFF. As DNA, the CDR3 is TGTGCCAGCAGCTACGGGACAGGGGGGACCACTGAAGCTTTCTTT.

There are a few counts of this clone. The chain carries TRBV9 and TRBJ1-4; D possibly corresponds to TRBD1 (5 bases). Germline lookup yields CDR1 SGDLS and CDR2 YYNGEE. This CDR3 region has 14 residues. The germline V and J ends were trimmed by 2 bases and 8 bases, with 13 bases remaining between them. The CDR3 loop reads CASSVRAGGEKLFF. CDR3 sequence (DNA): TGTGCCAGCAGCGTCAGGGCCGGGGGGGAAAAACTGTTTTTT.

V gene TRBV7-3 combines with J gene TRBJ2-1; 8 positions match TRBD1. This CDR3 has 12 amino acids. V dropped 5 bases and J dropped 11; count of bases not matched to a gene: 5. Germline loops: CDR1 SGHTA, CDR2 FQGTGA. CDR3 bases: TGTGCCAGCAGCCTTAACAGGGGGAAGCAGTTCTTC. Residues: CASSLNRGKQFF.

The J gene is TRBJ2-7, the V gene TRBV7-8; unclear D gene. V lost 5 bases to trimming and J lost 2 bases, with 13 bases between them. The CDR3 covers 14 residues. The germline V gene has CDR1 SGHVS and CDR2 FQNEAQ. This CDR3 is CASSPTGPTYEQYF. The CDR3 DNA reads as TGTGCCAGCAGCCCCACGGGTCCAACCTACGAGCAGTACTTC.

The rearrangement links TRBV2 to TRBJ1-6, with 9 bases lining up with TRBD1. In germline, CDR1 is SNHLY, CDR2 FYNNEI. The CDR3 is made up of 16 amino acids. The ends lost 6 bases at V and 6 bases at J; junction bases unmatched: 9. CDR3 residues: CASSTQQGASNSPLHF. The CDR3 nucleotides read TGTGCCAGCAGCACTCAACAGGGGGCCTCTAATTCACCCCTCCACTTT.

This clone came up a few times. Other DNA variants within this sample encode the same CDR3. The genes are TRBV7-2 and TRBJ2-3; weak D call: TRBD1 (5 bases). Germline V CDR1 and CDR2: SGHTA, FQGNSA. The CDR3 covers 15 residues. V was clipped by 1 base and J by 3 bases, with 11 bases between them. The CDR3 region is CASSLEARVTDTQYF. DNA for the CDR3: TGTGCCAGCAGCTTAGAGGCCAGGGTGACAGATACGCAGTATTTT.

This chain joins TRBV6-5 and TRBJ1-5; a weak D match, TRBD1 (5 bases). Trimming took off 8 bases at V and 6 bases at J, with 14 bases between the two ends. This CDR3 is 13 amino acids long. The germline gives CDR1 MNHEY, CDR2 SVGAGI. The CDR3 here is CASRREDCQPQHF. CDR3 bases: TGTGCCAGCCGCAGGGAGGATTGTCAGCCCCAGCATTTT.

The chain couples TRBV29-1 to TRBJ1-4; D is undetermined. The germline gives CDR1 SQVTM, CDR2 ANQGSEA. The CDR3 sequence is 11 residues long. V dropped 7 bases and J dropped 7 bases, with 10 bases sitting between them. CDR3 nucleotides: TGCAGCGCCATAATGGCTGAAAAACTGTTTTTT. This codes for CSAIMAEKLFF.

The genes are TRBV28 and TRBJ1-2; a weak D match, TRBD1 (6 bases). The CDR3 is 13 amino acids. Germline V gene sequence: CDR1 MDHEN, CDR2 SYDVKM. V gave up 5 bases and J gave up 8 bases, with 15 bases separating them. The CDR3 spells CASSPNRDRGYTF. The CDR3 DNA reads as TGTGCCAGCAGTCCAAACAGGGATCGCGGCTACACCTTC.

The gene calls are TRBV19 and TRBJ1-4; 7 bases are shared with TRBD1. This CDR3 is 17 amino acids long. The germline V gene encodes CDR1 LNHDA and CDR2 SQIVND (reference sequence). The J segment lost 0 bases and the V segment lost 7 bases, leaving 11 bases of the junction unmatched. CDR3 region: CASTPRGTATTNEKLFF. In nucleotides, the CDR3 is TGTGCCAGTACCCCTCGAGGGACAGCCACAACTAATGAAAAACTGTTTTTT.

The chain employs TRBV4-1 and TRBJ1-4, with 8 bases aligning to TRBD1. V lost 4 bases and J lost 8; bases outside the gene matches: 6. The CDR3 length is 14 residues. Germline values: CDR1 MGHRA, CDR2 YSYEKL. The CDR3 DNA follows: TGCGCCAGCAGCCCCGGGACAGGAGCCGAAAAACTGTTTTTT. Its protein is CASSPGTGAEKLFF.

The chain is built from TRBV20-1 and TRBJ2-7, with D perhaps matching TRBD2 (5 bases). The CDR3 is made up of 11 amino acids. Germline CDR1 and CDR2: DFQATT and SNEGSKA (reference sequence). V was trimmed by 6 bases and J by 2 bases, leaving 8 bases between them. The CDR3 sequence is CSAELAYEQYF. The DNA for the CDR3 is TGCAGTGCAGAACTAGCCTACGAGCAGTACTTC.

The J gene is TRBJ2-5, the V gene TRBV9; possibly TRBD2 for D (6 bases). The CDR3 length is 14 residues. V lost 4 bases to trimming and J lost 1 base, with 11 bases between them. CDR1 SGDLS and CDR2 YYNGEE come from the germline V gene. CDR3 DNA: TGTGCCAGCAGCCTTCTAGCGACCCAAGAGACCCAGTACTTC. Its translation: CASSLLATQETQYF.